This entry lists 23 T cell receptor beta chains sequenced from one sample in a study of OX40 agonist ivuxolimab in advanced cancers. Clones were read by immunoSEQ multiplex PCR, and TCRdb kept only the in-frame ones, dropping some. In the table there are about 35,000 clones, 65% to 75% of which are singletons. The source was CD4+ or CD8+ T cells sorted from blood, collected in a trial of the OX40 agonist ivuxolimab. All receptors derive from an adult with an advanced solid tumor such as melanoma, head and neck, liver or kidney cancer.

The chain carries TRBV30 and TRBJ1-2; D perhaps matches TRBD1 (5 bases). Germline assignment: CDR1 GTSNPN and CDR2 SVGIG (reference sequence). Trimming took off 4 bases at V and 4 bases at J, with 13 bases between the two ends. The CDR3 has 13 amino acids. The CDR3 coding sequence is TGTGCCTGGAACCCCACAGGCACCTATGGCTACACCTTC. Its protein product is CAWNPTGTYGYTF.

The rearrangement joins TRBV7-2 to TRBJ1-4; weak D call: TRBD1 (5 bases). CDR1 and CDR2 from the germline V gene are SGHTA and FQGNSA. V lost 2 bases and J 5 bases, leaving 9 bases between the germline ends. This CDR3 comprises 14 residues. CDR3 residues: CASSLPRQNEKLFF. DNA for the CDR3: TGTGCCAGCAGCTTACCCAGACAGAATGAAAAACTGTTTTTT.

The V and J genes are TRBV4-2 and TRBJ2-5; D is perhaps TRBD2 (6 bases). The germline gives CDR1 LGHNA, CDR2 YNFKEQ. Trimming removed 4 bases at V and 5 bases at J, with 17 bases between. The CDR3 sequence is 15 residues long. The CDR3 coding sequence is TGTGCCAGCAGCCCTCTAACGGGGGAGGAGGAGACCCAGTACTTC. Its translation is CASSPLTGEEETQYF.

The sample holds one count of this clone. This CDR3 is CASSERKGNGYTF. The CDR3 DNA is TGTGCCAGCAGTGAACGAAAGGGAAATGGCTACACCTTC. The chain combines TRBV13 with TRBJ1-2, with unresolved D. CDR3 length: 13 amino acids. Trimming took off 6 bases at V and 6 bases at J, with 14 bases between the two ends. Per the germline V gene, CDR1 is PRHDT and CDR2 is FYEKMQ (reference sequence).

The rearrangement uses TRBV7-2 and TRBJ2-5; TRBD1 matches 9 bases. The CDR3 totals 14 residues. V lost 5 bases, J lost 5 bases, and 6 bases stayed unmatched. Germline assignment: CDR1 SGHTA and CDR2 FQGNSA. Here the CDR3 reads CASSPGTGWETQYF. For the CDR3, the DNA is TGTGCCAGCAGCCCAGGGACAGGGTGGGAGACCCAGTACTTC.

The gene calls are TRBV5-1 and TRBJ1-6; 7 bases fit TRBD1. This CDR3 region has 14 residues. V lost 0 bases and J lost 10; bases outside the gene matches: 4. Germline CDR1 is SGHRS and CDR2 is YFSETQ. CDR3 amino acids: CASSLEGGESPLHF. CDR3 coding DNA: TGCGCCAGCAGCTTGGAAGGGGGCGAATCACCCCTCCACTTT.

A few counts support this clone. The rearrangement joins TRBV2 to TRBJ2-3; D call uncertain. CDR3 length: 14 amino acids. The V end lost 4 bases, the J end lost 2 bases, and 10 bases lay between the germline ends. From germline, CDR1 is SNHLY and CDR2 FYNNEI. CDR3 amino acids: CASSGRRNTDTQYF. The CDR3 DNA reads TGTGCCAGCAGTGGACGGCGGAACACAGATACGCAGTATTTT. The variable domain in full, with the rest retrieved from reference TRBV2 and TRBJ2-3, is EPEVTQTPSHQVTQMGQEVILRCVPISNHLYFYWYRQILGQKVEFLVSFYNNEISEKSEIFDDQFSVERPDGSNFTLKIRSTKLEDSAMYFCASSGRRNTDTQYFGPGTRLTVL.

This clone was counted once. The gene calls are TRBV7-8 and TRBJ2-2; TRBD1 might be the D (6 bases). Germline assignment: CDR1 SGHVS and CDR2 FQNEAQ. The length of the CDR3 is 15 residues. The V end lost 6 bases, the J end lost 2 bases, and 13 bases lay between the germline ends. In DNA form, the CDR3 reads TGTGCCAGCAGTAAACAACAGGGCAACACCGGGGAGCTGTTTTTT. Encoded protein: CASSKQQGNTGELFF.

Here the CDR3 DNA reads TGTGCCTGGAGTGCGGGGCCCGAGACCCAGTACTTC. This codes for CAWSAGPETQYF. The chain joins TRBV30 to TRBJ2-5; D may be TRBD1 or TRBD2 (5 bases each). Trimming left V 1 base short and J 5 bases short, with 8 bases between. The CDR3 runs to 12 residues. Germline V gene data show CDR1 as GTSNPN and CDR2 as SVGIG (reference sequence).

V is TRBV27 and J is TRBJ2-7; either TRBD1 or TRBD2 may fit D (5 bases each). The CDR3 contains 12 residues. Per germline, CDR1 MNHEY and CDR2 SMNVEV (reference sequence). Trimming shortened V by 8 bases and J by 5 bases, and 13 bases separated the two germline ends. CDR3 in DNA: TGTGCCAGCTGGGACGACAACCACGAGCAGTACTTC. It codes for CASWDDNHEQYF.

V is TRBV7-7 and J is TRBJ2-5, with TRBD2 matching 13 bases. The germline CDR1 and CDR2 sequences are SSHAT and FNYEAQ (reference sequence). This CDR3 is built from 16 residues. Trimming cost V 5 bases and J 5 bases; bases outside gene matches: 8. The CDR3 loop is CASSLRTSGGLETQYF. The DNA of the CDR3 is TGTGCCAGCAGCCTCAGGACTAGCGGGGGCCTTGAGACCCAGTACTTC.

The table lists this clone with a few counts. V usage is TRBV2 and J usage is TRBJ2-7; tentatively, D is TRBD2 (5 bases). Germline V gene sequence: CDR1 SNHLY, CDR2 FYNNEI. This CDR3 has 12 amino acids. V was cut by 2 bases and J by 5 bases, with 7 bases left in between. CDR3 loop: CASSEMRDEQYF. CDR3 nucleotides: TGTGCCAGCAGTGAAATGAGGGACGAGCAGTACTTC.

The chain couples TRBV28 to TRBJ1-6; 12 nucleotides match TRBD1. Germline V CDR1 and CDR2: MDHEN, SYDVKM. The CDR3 has 18 residues. The J segment lost 7 bases and the V segment lost 5 bases, leaving 12 bases of the junction unmatched. The CDR3 bases are TGTGCCAGCAGTCTTGGGGGGACAGGGGGCTATGGGAATTCACCCCTCCACTTT. Encoded protein: CASSLGGTGGYGNSPLHF.

This clone was detected a few times. The chain combines TRBV29-1 with TRBJ2-4; possibly TRBD2 for D (5 bases). Germline lookup yields CDR1 SQVTM and CDR2 ANQGSEA. Trimming left V 6 bases short and J 3 bases short, with 9 bases between. This CDR3 is built from 12 residues. This CDR3 is CSVKGLKNIQYF. For the CDR3, the DNA is TGCAGCGTGAAAGGACTCAAAAACATTCAGTACTTC.

This clone was found a few times. The rearrangement links TRBV9 to TRBJ1-2, with TRBD1 identical over 7 bases. With 4 bases clipped from V and 6 bases from J, the junction kept 9 bases outside the gene matches. From germline, CDR1 is SGDLS and CDR2 YYNGEE. This CDR3 is 14 amino acids long. Written as DNA, the CDR3 is TGTGCCAGCAGCTCCTCGACAGGGATGCATGGCTACACCTTC. Amino acids: CASSSSTGMHGYTF. Based on the CDR3 plus reference TRBV9 and TRBJ1-2, the full variable domain is DSGVTQTPKHLITATGQRVTLRCSPRSGDLSVYWYQQSLDQGLQFLIQYYNGEERAKGNILERFSAQQFPDLHSELNLSSLELGDSALYFCASSSSTGMHGYTFGSGTRLTVV.

The CDR3 DNA reads TGTGCCAGCAGTTCGACAGGGGCCCCTGGAAACACCATATATTTT. This sequence encodes CASSSTGAPGNTIYF. The rearrangement uses TRBV6-1 and TRBJ1-3; 8 positions match TRBD1. The germline V gene encodes CDR1 MNHNS and CDR2 SASEGT. Trimming at V came to 5 bases and at J to 2 bases, leaving 5 bases not matched to a gene. This CDR3 comprises 15 residues.

Only one count was recorded for this clone. The chain carries TRBV7-6 and TRBJ1-1; D is unresolved. Germline values: CDR1 SGHVS, CDR2 FNYEAQ. V gave up 5 bases and J gave up 5 bases, with 9 bases separating them. The CDR3 is 12 amino acids. CDR3 amino acids: CASSHAGTEAFF. As DNA, the CDR3 is TGTGCCAGCAGCCACGCCGGGACTGAAGCTTTCTTT.

V usage is TRBV21-1 and J usage is TRBJ1-1; the D call of TRBD1 is as the table states it, not checked on the DNA. TRBV21-1 corresponds to a pseudogene. The CDR3 runs 14 residues. The CDR3 is CASSTRQGRTEAFF. The CDR3 DNA reads as TGTGCCAGCAGCACCCGACAGGGGCGGACTGAAGCTTTCTTT.

The chain employs TRBV6-6 and TRBJ1-1; no firm D call. The V end lost 3 bases, the J end lost 4 bases, and 18 bases lay between the germline ends. The CDR3 extends over 16 amino acids. The V gene's germline CDR1 is MNHNY and CDR2 SVGAGI (reference sequence). The CDR3 is CASSYSSVSFITEAFF. The CDR3 region has the DNA TGTGCCAGCAGTTATTCTTCGGTCAGTTTTATCACTGAAGCTTTCTTT.

A remark on this clone: A read error may account for a junction end that differs from germline. J is TRBJ2-5 and V is TRBV30; maybe TRBD1 (5 bases). Germline values: CDR1 GTSNPN, CDR2 SVGIG (reference sequence). The CDR3 extends over 10 amino acids. The CDR3 region has the DNA TGTGCCTGGAGTGTAGGGGCCCTGCACTTC. Its translation is CAWSVGALHF. The variable domain in full, completed from reference TRBV30 and TRBJ2-5, reads SQTIHQWPATLVQPVGSPLSLECTVEGTSNPNLYWYRQAAGRGLQLLFYSVGIGQISSEVPQNLSASRPQDRQFILSSKKLLLSDSGFYLCAWSVGALHFGPGTRLLVL.

The gene calls are TRBV4-2 and TRBJ2-5; 7 nucleotides agree with TRBD2. Germline-derived CDR1 and CDR2 are LGHNA and YNFKEQ. CDR3 length: 15 residues. The junction had 8 bases not matched to a gene; V was cut back by 3 bases and J by 4 bases. CDR3 region: CASSQGEGGIETQYF. The DNA for the CDR3 is TGTGCCAGCAGCCAGGGGGAGGGAGGGATAGAGACCCAGTACTTC.

The sample holds a few counts of this clone. The chain joins TRBV4-1 to TRBJ1-2, with D unclear. The CDR3 is 13 residues long. CDR1 is MGHRA, CDR2 YSYEKL, per germline. V was shortened by 0 bases and J by 4 bases, with 6 bases between the two germline ends. The CDR3 nucleotides read TGCGCCAGCAGCCAAGACGGCTCCTATGGCTACACCTTC. Protein: CASSQDGSYGYTF.

The chain carries TRBV5-4 and TRBJ1-2, with TRBD1 matching over 8 bases. The V segment lost 5 bases and the J segment 8 bases; nucleotides outside the gene matches: 8. This CDR3 contains 13 residues. Germline lookup yields CDR1 SGHNT and CDR2 YYREEE (reference sequence). The chain's CDR3 is CASRLDRAGGYTF. CDR3 DNA sequence: TGTGCCAGCAGACTGGACAGGGCGGGAGGCTACACCTTC.